The source of this T cell receptor (beta chain) is a study of Ad26.COV2.S vaccination and SARS-CoV-2 variants. Study conclusions and caveats: Vaccine and placebo recipients had similar non-spike TCR breadth. Researchers cautioned that TCR breadth and depth analyses may have underestimated total T cell responses.

A remark on this clone: Its antigen is undetermined.

Method: immunoSEQ multiplex PCR; TCRdb's copy keeps in-frame clones and lacks some. The repertoire consists of 43,000 or so clones, with 65% to 90% occurring once and the leading ten covering roughly half. This TCR was recovered from a human donor who had recovered from COVID-19. Sequencing was performed on peripheral blood, taken after recovery from COVID-19.

Here the CDR3 reads CASSPADSPLHF. The CDR3, as DNA: TGTGCCAGCTCACCAGCCGATTCACCCCTCCACTTT. The chain combines TRBV18 with TRBJ1-6; no clear D gene. V was cut by 2 bases and J by 8 bases, with 4 bases left in between. Germline V gene data show CDR1 as KGHSH and CDR2 as LQKENI. This CDR3 spans 12 amino acids.